Below, 32 T cell receptor beta chains from the same sample are listed, as sequenced in a study of blood T cell repertoires in COVID-19. Here immunoSEQ multiplex PCR was the method, and the copy in TCRdb shows in-frame clones only, minus some. The table lists 65,000 to 70,000 clones, about 89% of them singletons, with approximately 5.6% in the top ten. Material: peripheral blood. The receptors derive from a man aged 45 to 65 with active COVID-19.

The chain joins TRBV25-1 to TRBJ2-1, with 7 bases fitting TRBD2. The CDR3 extends over 17 amino acids. V gave up 2 bases and J gave up 0 bases; unmatched junction bases: 7. Looked up from germline, CDR1 is MGHDK and CDR2 is SYGVNS. Here the CDR3 DNA reads TGTGCCAGCAGTGAAAGACCGGGACTAAGCTCCTACAATGAGCAGTTCTTC. As protein: CASSERPGLSSYNEQFF.

V usage is TRBV14 and J usage is TRBJ1-6; the D is unclear. V was pared by 2 bases and J by 0 bases, with 8 bases between. This CDR3 has 16 residues. Germline V lookup: CDR1 SGHDN, CDR2 FVKESK. The CDR3 loop is CASSQSRSSYNSPLHF. CDR3 nucleotide sequence: TGTGCCAGCAGCCAATCCCGGAGCTCCTATAATTCACCCCTCCACTTT.

The chain is built from TRBV11-3 and TRBJ2-5, with TRBD2 matching 8 bases. CDR1 and CDR2 from the germline V gene are SGHNT and YENEEA. This CDR3 region has 16 residues. Unmatched junction bases numbered 9, after V lost 5 bases and J lost 1 base. The CDR3 DNA follows: TGTGCCAGCAGCCCTAGGACTAGCAGAACCCAAGAGACCCAGTACTTC. This encodes CASSPRTSRTQETQYF.

V is TRBV19 and J is TRBJ1-4; 10 bases agree with TRBD1. V shed 5 bases and J 7 bases; nucleotides not matched to a gene: 7. CDR3 length: 15 amino acids. CDR1 and CDR2 (germline): LNHDA, SQIVND (reference sequence). This chain's CDR3 is CASSPMTGGVEKLFF. CDR3 DNA sequence: TGTGCCAGTAGTCCAATGACAGGGGGCGTTGAAAAACTGTTTTTT.

The rearrangement uses TRBV28 and TRBJ1-1; 7 bases match TRBD1. Germline CDR1 MDHEN, CDR2 SYDVKM. This CDR3 is built from 14 residues. V was pared by 5 bases and J by 5 bases, with 8 bases of the junction left unmatched. CDR3 protein: CASSLAGGRTEAFF. CDR3 DNA sequence: TGTGCCAGCAGTCTAGCAGGGGGTCGGACTGAAGCTTTCTTT.

In this sample, this clone turned up once. In DNA, the CDR3 is TGTGCCAGCAGTTATCTTAACATGAACAATGAGCAGTTCTTC. This encodes CASSYLNMNNEQFF. V is TRBV6-2 or TRBV6-3 and J is TRBJ2-1; D is unclear. The CDR3 has 14 amino acids. CDR1 is MNHEY, CDR2 SVGEGT, per germline. Trimming shortened V by 3 bases and J by 5 bases, and 11 bases separated the two germline ends.

The rearrangement uses TRBV27 and TRBJ2-7, with 7 bases lining up with TRBD1. V gave up 1 base and J gave up 4 bases; unmatched junction bases: 16. There are 18 residues in the CDR3. CDR1 and CDR2 from the germline V gene are MNHEY and SMNVEV (reference sequence). CDR3 region: CASSLYGNRGPKGYEQYF. The DNA of the CDR3 is TGTGCCAGCAGTTTATACGGAAACAGGGGCCCTAAGGGGTACGAGCAGTACTTC.

This sequence joins TRBV19 and TRBJ1-5; no reliable D call. The CDR3 totals 13 residues. The germline V gene encodes CDR1 LNHDA and CDR2 SQIVND (reference sequence). Trimming took off 3 bases at V and 5 bases at J, with 8 bases between the two ends. CDR3 bases: TGTGCCAGTAGTATCGAGGGCCATCAGCCCCAGCATTTT. Translated, it gives CASSIEGHQPQHF.

The rearrangement joins TRBV5-5 to TRBJ2-2; 7 positions agree with TRBD1. V trimming: 4 bases; J trimming: 0 bases; junction bases outside the gene matches: 9. The germline gives CDR1 SGHKS, CDR2 YYEKEE (reference sequence). CDR3 size: 17 residues. This chain's CDR3 is CASSPGLGTANTGELFF. The CDR3 DNA sequence: TGTGCCAGCAGCCCAGGGTTGGGGACAGCGAACACCGGGGAGCTGTTTTTT.

J is TRBJ2-7 and V is TRBV7-6; TRBD1 matches at 7 bases. The length of the CDR3 is 14 residues. The germline gives CDR1 SGHVS, CDR2 FNYEAQ. V was clipped by 3 bases and J by 4 bases; unmatched bases: 6. The CDR3, as DNA: TGTGCCAGCAGCTTCCGGGACAGTGAATACGAGCAGTACTTC. Its translation: CASSFRDSEYEQYF.

This chain connects TRBV4-1 to TRBJ2-1; 11 nucleotides match TRBD2. Per germline, CDR1 MGHRA and CDR2 YSYEKL. The CDR3 length is 17 residues. The ends lost 0 bases at V and 8 bases at J; junction bases unmatched: 9. This CDR3 reads CASSQDSSGRAGDEQFF. In nucleotides, the CDR3 is TGCGCCAGCAGCCAAGATAGTAGCGGGAGGGCCGGGGATGAGCAGTTCTTC.

The chain combines TRBV3-1 (or the pseudogene TRBV3-2) with TRBJ2-7, with 8 bases that match TRBD2. This CDR3 has 14 residues. V lost 4 bases to trimming and J lost 4 bases; unmatched junction nucleotides: 6. Germline V CDR1 and CDR2: LGHDT, YNNKEL (reference sequence). The CDR3 DNA reads TGTGCCAGCAGCCCGATTACTAGCGGTTACGAGCAGTACTTC. This translates into CASSPITSGYEQYF.

The rearrangement links TRBV29-1 to TRBJ1-1; D may be TRBD1 (6 bases). Germline V gene lookup returns CDR1 SQVTM and CDR2 ANQGSEA. The CDR3 runs to 13 residues. With 4 bases removed from V and 0 bases from J, the gap between germline ends came to 9 bases. CDR3 sequence (DNA): TGCAGCGTTGGGGACACCTTGAACACTGAAGCTTTCTTT. Encoded protein: CSVGDTLNTEAFF.

The gene calls are TRBV7-3 and TRBJ2-3; the D gene is possibly TRBD1 (5 bases). Germline assignment: CDR1 SGHTA and CDR2 FQGTGA. V gave up 4 bases and J gave up 1 base, with 12 bases separating them. CDR3 length equals 15 residues. DNA of the CDR3: TGTGCCAGCAGCTATGGGCAGGGTGGCACAGATACGCAGTATTTT. Its protein is CASSYGQGGTDTQYF. Full variable domain (remainder filled in from reference TRBV7-3 and TRBJ2-3): GAGVSQTPSNKVTEKGKYVELRCDPISGHTALYWYRQSLGQGPEFLIYFQGTGAADDSGLPNDRFFAVRPEGSVSTLKIQRTERGDSAVYLCASSYGQGGTDTQYFGPGTRLTVL.

The V call is TRBV27, the J call TRBJ1-1; 12 bases are shared with TRBD1. The CDR3 has 15 amino acids. Losses at the gene ends were 4 bases for V and 5 bases for J; bases not matched to a gene: 5. Germline CDR1 is MNHEY and CDR2 is SMNVEV (reference sequence). The CDR3 loop reads CASSSGTGGRTEAFF. The CDR3 DNA sequence: TGTGCCAGCAGTTCGGGGACAGGGGGCAGGACTGAAGCTTTCTTT.

The chain carries TRBV18 and TRBJ2-3; TRBD2 might be the D (5 bases). Germline values: CDR1 KGHSH, CDR2 LQKENI. CDR3 length: 16 residues. Trimming left V 5 bases short and J 2 bases short, with 17 bases between. The CDR3 loop reads CASSYTQIRDTDTQYF. CDR3 coding DNA: TGTGCCAGCTCATATACCCAGATCCGGGACACAGATACGCAGTATTTT.

The V gene is TRBV4-2, the J gene TRBJ2-5, with D uncertain. The J call may be in error: the DNA end matches TRBJ2-7 better. Per germline, CDR1 LGHNA and CDR2 YNFKEQ. This CDR3 comprises 12 residues. The CDR3: CASSKSSYEQYF. The CDR3 DNA sequence: TGTGCCAGCAGCAAAAGTTCATACGAGCAGTACTTC.

The chain's CDR3 is CASSLGGTSHHNEQFF. DNA of the CDR3: TGTGCCAGCAGCTTGGGGGGGACATCCCACCACAATGAGCAGTTCTTC. The gene calls are TRBV5-4 and TRBJ2-1, with D perhaps matching TRBD1 (6 bases). The germline V and J ends were trimmed by 0 bases and 5 bases, with 15 bases remaining between them. The CDR3 consists of 16 residues. Germline CDR1 is SGHNT and CDR2 is YYREEE (reference sequence). Combining the CDR3 with reference TRBV5-4 and TRBJ2-1 gives the whole variable domain ETGVTQSPTHLIKTRGQQVTLRCSSQSGHNTVSWYQQALGQGPQFIFQYYREEENGRGNFPPRFSGLQFPNYSSELNVNALELDDSALYLCASSLGGTSHHNEQFFGPGTRLTVL.

V is TRBV7-9 and J is TRBJ1-2; 7 positions agree with TRBD1. CDR3 size: 14 residues. V was clipped by 5 bases and J by 2 bases; unmatched bases: 5. From germline, CDR1 is SEHNR and CDR2 FQNEAQ (reference sequence). This chain's CDR3 is CASSTETGNYGYTF. DNA of the CDR3: TGTGCCAGCAGCACTGAGACAGGGAACTATGGCTACACCTTC.

This clone was counted a single time. The rearrangement links TRBV29-1 to TRBJ2-3; D perhaps matches TRBD2 (5 bases). V was cut by 7 bases and J by 0 bases, with 17 bases left in between. Germline V lookup: CDR1 SQVTM, CDR2 ANQGSEA. The CDR3 totals 15 residues. As DNA, the CDR3 is TGCAGCGCCTCGGGGAGAGGGAGTAGCACAGATACGCAGTATTTT. Protein sequence: CSASGRGSSTDTQYF.

This rearrangement joins TRBV7-6 to TRBJ2-7; 12 positions match TRBD2. This CDR3 has 16 residues. CDR1 and CDR2 from the germline V gene are SGHVS and FNYEAQ. The J segment lost 2 bases and the V segment lost 5 bases, leaving 7 bases of the junction unmatched. CDR3 sequence: CASSLGLAGPTYEQYF. The DNA for the CDR3 is TGTGCCAGCAGCCTAGGACTAGCGGGACCAACCTACGAGCAGTACTTC.

V gene TRBV19 combines with J gene TRBJ2-1; TRBD2 matches 11 bases. This CDR3 is built from 16 residues. CDR1 and CDR2 from the germline V gene are LNHDA and SQIVND (reference sequence). The junction had 6 bases not matched to a gene; V was cut back by 3 bases and J by 5 bases. The CDR3 loop is CASSIWGLADNNEQFF. CDR3 nucleotide sequence: TGTGCCAGTAGTATCTGGGGACTAGCGGATAACAATGAGCAGTTCTTC.

For the CDR3, the DNA is TGTGCCTGGAGTTTTAGGTTGTTACGAGACAGGGGGACCGGGGAGCTGTTTTTT. It specifies CAWSFRLLRDRGTGELFF. This chain joins TRBV30 and TRBJ2-2, with 9 bases fitting TRBD1. CDR1 and CDR2 from the germline V gene are GTSNPN and SVGIG (reference sequence). This CDR3 is built from 18 residues. The trim removed 2 bases at V and 5 bases at J, leaving 15 bases unmatched.

The rearrangement uses TRBV19 and TRBJ2-1, with D possibly being TRBD2 (5 bases). The CDR3 is made up of 12 amino acids. From germline, CDR1 is LNHDA and CDR2 SQIVND (reference sequence). The V and J ends lost 3 bases and 13 bases respectively, with 13 bases between them. CDR3 coding DNA: TGTGCCAGTAGTATCAATTCACTAGTACAGTTCTTC. Encoded protein: CASSINSLVQFF.

The CDR3 DNA sequence: TGTGCCACCAGCCGGCCCCGCGGCGAGCAGTACTTC. Protein: CATSRPRGEQYF. This sequence joins TRBV15 and TRBJ2-7; D call uncertain. The V gene lost 5 bases and the J gene lost 6 bases, with 11 bases spanning the gap. The germline V gene encodes CDR1 LNHNV and CDR2 YYDKDF (reference sequence). The CDR3 sequence is 12 residues long.

This clone has a handful of counts. The gene calls are TRBV4-3 and TRBJ1-2; 7 bases fit TRBD1. Germline V lookup: CDR1 LGHNA, CDR2 YSLEER. The CDR3 is 16 residues long. V trimming: 9 bases; J trimming: 11 bases; junction bases outside the gene matches: 24. Written as DNA, the CDR3 is TGCGCCAGTTCCCACCATCCGGGACAGAAAATGGCTAGGTACACCTTC. It codes for CASSHHPGQKMARYTF.

This chain connects TRBV28 to TRBJ2-7; the match to TRBD2 covers 8 bases. Looked up from germline, CDR1 is MDHEN and CDR2 is SYDVKM. V shed 3 bases, J shed 3 bases, and the junction held 10 bases outside the gene matches. The CDR3 spans 16 residues. The CDR3 nucleotides are TGTGCCAGCAGTTTTCCAGCGGGAGAAGGTGGCTACGAGCAGTACTTC. Translating gives CASSFPAGEGGYEQYF.

The V and J genes are TRBV5-4 and TRBJ1-5; D is unresolved. The CDR3 contains 13 residues. V lost 0 bases and J 6 bases, leaving 7 bases between the germline ends. Germline CDR1 is SGHNT and CDR2 is YYREEE (reference sequence). CDR3 bases: TGTGCCAGCAGCTTGGACAGAGTTCAGCCCCAGCATTTT. It translates to CASSLDRVQPQHF.

The chain carries TRBV29-1 and TRBJ2-5; 8 bases fit TRBD1. CDR3 length equals 15 residues. V lost 1 base, J lost 5 bases, and 9 bases stayed unmatched. Germline V gene lookup returns CDR1 SQVTM and CDR2 ANQGSEA. In DNA, the CDR3 is TGCAGCGTTGAAGTCCAGGGGGCGCTGAAGGAGACCCAGTACTTC. Translation gives CSVEVQGALKETQYF.

V is TRBV25-1 and J is TRBJ2-1; 9 bases map to TRBD2. CDR1 is MGHDK, CDR2 SYGVNS, per germline. This CDR3 is built from 17 residues. J was trimmed by 7 bases and V by 4 bases; bases with no gene match: 14. CDR3 nucleotide sequence: TGTGCCAGCAGTGGCCATAGCGGGGGAAGTTCAATGAATGAGCAGTTCTTC. Its protein is CASSGHSGGSSMNEQFF.

A few counts support this clone. This chain uses TRBV4-3 with TRBJ1-2, with 10 bases fitting TRBD1. V trimming: 0 bases; J trimming: 3 bases; junction bases outside the gene matches: 10. This CDR3 region has 18 residues. CDR1 and CDR2 from the germline V gene are LGHNA and YSLEER. The CDR3 bases are TGCGCCAGCAGCCAAGATGTGGTCCCCGGGACAGGGGACTATGGCTACACCTTC. Amino acid sequence: CASSQDVVPGTGDYGYTF.

This chain connects TRBV9 to TRBJ2-7; TRBD1 aligns across 7 bases. The length of the CDR3 is 15 residues. Trimming removed 0 bases from V and 2 bases from J; junction bases left unmatched: 5. In germline, CDR1 is SGDLS, CDR2 YYNGEE. The DNA for the CDR3 is TGTGCCAGCAGCGTAGGGAATGGACAGGCCTACGAGCAGTACTTC. This codes for CASSVGNGQAYEQYF.